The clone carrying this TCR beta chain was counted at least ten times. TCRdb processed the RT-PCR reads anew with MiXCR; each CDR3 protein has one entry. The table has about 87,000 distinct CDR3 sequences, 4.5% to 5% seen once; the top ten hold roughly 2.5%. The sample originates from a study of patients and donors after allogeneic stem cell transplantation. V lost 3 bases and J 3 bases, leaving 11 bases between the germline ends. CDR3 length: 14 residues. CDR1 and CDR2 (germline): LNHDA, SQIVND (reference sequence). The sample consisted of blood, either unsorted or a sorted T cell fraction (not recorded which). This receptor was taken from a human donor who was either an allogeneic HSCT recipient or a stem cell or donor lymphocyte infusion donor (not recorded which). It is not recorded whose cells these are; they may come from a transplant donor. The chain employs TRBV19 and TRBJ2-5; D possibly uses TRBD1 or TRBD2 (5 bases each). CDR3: CASSIWQGEETQYF. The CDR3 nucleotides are TGTGCCAGTAGTATCTGGCAGGGAGAAGAGACCCAGTACTTC. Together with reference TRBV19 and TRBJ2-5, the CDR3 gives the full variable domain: DGGITQSPKYLFRKEGQNVTLSCEQNLNHDAMYWYRQDPGQGLRLIYYSQIVNDFQKGDIAEGYSVSREKKESFPLTVTSAQKNPTAFYLCASSIWQGEETQYFGPGTRLLVL.